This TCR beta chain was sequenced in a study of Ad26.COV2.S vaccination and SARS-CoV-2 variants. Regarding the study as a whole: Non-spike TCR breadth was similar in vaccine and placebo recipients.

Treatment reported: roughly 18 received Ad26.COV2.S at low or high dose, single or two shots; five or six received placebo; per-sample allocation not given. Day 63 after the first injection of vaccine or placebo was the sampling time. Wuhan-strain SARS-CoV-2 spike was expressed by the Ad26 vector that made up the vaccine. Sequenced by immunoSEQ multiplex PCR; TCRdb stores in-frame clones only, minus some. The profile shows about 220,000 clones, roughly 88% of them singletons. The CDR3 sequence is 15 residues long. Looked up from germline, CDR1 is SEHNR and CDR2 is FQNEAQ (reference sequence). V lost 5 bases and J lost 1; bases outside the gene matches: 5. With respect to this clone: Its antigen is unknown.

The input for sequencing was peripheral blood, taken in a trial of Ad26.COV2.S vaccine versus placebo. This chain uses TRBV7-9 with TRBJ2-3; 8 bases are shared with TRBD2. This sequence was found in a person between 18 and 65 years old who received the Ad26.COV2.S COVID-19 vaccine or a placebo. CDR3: CASSPFSGGTDTQYF. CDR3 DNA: TGTGCCAGCAGCCCGTTTAGCGGGGGCACAGATACGCAGTATTTT. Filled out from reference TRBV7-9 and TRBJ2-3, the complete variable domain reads DTGVSQNPRHKITKRGQNVTFRCDPISEHNRLYWYRQTLGQGPEFLTYFQNEAQLEKSRLLSDRFSAERPKGSFSTLEIQRTEQGDSAMYLCASSPFSGGTDTQYFGPGTRLTVL.